The rows below give T cell receptor beta chains drawn from one sample of a study of graft-versus-host responses after intestinal transplantation. These receptors have no known antigen. Sequenced by immunoSEQ multiplex PCR; TCRdb stores in-frame clones only, minus some. The table shows 75,000 to 90,000 clones, with roughly nine tenths occurring only once. The material was unstimulated CD4+ T cells sorted from spleen or lymph node cells, obtained before intestinal transplant. The origin of the receptors is a human donor who received an intestinal transplant. Each CDR3 is given with its conserved first and last residue. The D gene is left open where the match is weak. Clone size appears in some rows only: once, few, many, or a class for an expanded clone.

clone_size: once
j_call: TRBJ2-7
d_call: TRBD2
v_call: TRBV10-2
cdr3_nt: TGCGCCAGCAGTGAGCAGGCTAGCGGCTCCTACGAGCAGTACTTC
cdr3_aa: CASSEQASGSYEQYF

clone_size: -
j_call: TRBJ1-2
d_call: -
v_call: TRBV19
cdr3_nt: TGTGCCAGTAGTATAGATGACATCTATGGCTACACCTTC
cdr3_aa: CASSIDDIYGYTF

clone_size: -
j_call: TRBJ1-3
d_call: TRBD1
v_call: TRBV18
cdr3_nt: TGTGCCAGCTCACCTCGACAGGGGGCCTACTCTGGAAACACCATATATTTT
cdr3_aa: CASSPRQGAYSGNTIYF

clone_size: -
j_call: TRBJ2-3
d_call: TRBD1
v_call: TRBV11-3
cdr3_nt: TGTGCCAGCAGCCCCGGACAGGGGACAGATACGCAGTATTTT
cdr3_aa: CASSPGQGTDTQYF

clone_size: -
j_call: TRBJ2-3
d_call: -
v_call: TRBV18
cdr3_nt: TGTGCCAGCTCACCCGAGATCACAGATACGCAGTATTTT
cdr3_aa: CASSPEITDTQYF

clone_size: -
j_call: TRBJ1-6
d_call: -
v_call: TRBV7-2
cdr3_nt: TGTGCCAGCAGCTTCTTGGGACATTTCTCCTATAATTCACCCCTCCACTTT
cdr3_aa: CASSFLGHFSYNSPLHF

clone_size: -
j_call: TRBJ2-5
d_call: TRBD2
v_call: TRBV7-6
cdr3_nt: TGTGCCAGCAGCCCCGGGACTAGCGGGAGGGCCCAGTACTTC
cdr3_aa: CASSPGTSGRAQYF

clone_size: -
j_call: TRBJ1-2
d_call: -
v_call: TRBV6-5
cdr3_nt: TGTGCCAGCAGTTACTCGGGAGACATCTTGGGCTATGGCTACACCTTC
cdr3_aa: CASSYSGDILGYGYTF

clone_size: -
j_call: TRBJ2-7
d_call: TRBD2
v_call: TRBV5-1
cdr3_nt: TGCGCCAGCAGCTCGACCACTAGCGGAACCTACGAGCAGTACTTC
cdr3_aa: CASSSTTSGTYEQYF

clone_size: -
j_call: TRBJ2-6
d_call: -
v_call: TRBV7-3
cdr3_nt: TGTGCCAGCAGCTTAAGAACATTCTCTGGGGCCAACGTCCTGACTTTC
cdr3_aa: CASSLRTFSGANVLTF

clone_size: -
j_call: TRBJ2-5
d_call: TRBD2
v_call: TRBV5-1
cdr3_nt: TGCGCCAGCAGCTTGGGGTCTGCGGGGGGGAGTGAGACCCAGTACTTC
cdr3_aa: CASSLGSAGGSETQYF

clone_size: once
j_call: TRBJ2-3
d_call: TRBD1
v_call: TRBV28
cdr3_nt: TGTGCCAGCAGTCTTACAGGGGCCCCAGATACGCAGTATTTT
cdr3_aa: CASSLTGAPDTQYF

clone_size: -
j_call: TRBJ1-3
d_call: TRBD1
v_call: TRBV6-1
cdr3_nt: TGTGCCAGCGCCACCACAGGGGAGGTCGGAAACACCATATATTTT
cdr3_aa: CASATTGEVGNTIYF

clone_size: -
j_call: TRBJ2-5
d_call: TRBD2
v_call: TRBV9
cdr3_nt: TGTGCCAGCAGCGTAGGGGACGGACTAGCGGGGGGGCCGATTGGGGAGACCCAGTACTTC
cdr3_aa: CASSVGDGLAGGPIGETQYF

clone_size: -
j_call: TRBJ2-1
d_call: TRBD2
v_call: TRBV4-1
cdr3_nt: TGCGCCAGCAGATCTAGCGGGGGCTACAATGAGCAGTTCTTC
cdr3_aa: CASRSSGGYNEQFF

clone_size: medium-sized
j_call: TRBJ1-3
d_call: -
v_call: TRBV6-4
cdr3_nt: TGTGCCAGCAGTGACTCGAACAGGCAGGAATTT
cdr3_aa: CASSDSNRQEF

clone_size: -
j_call: TRBJ2-1
d_call: -
v_call: TRBV28
cdr3_nt: TGTGCCAGCAGTTTTGGGGGGACTGGTCTATACAATGAGCAGTTCTTC
cdr3_aa: CASSFGGTGLYNEQFF

clone_size: -
j_call: TRBJ2-7
d_call: TRBD1
v_call: TRBV6-5
cdr3_nt: TGTGCCAGCAGAAACGGCGGGACAGGGTTAAGGGAGCAGTACTTC
cdr3_aa: CASRNGGTGLREQYF

clone_size: -
j_call: TRBJ1-2
d_call: TRBD1
v_call: TRBV28
cdr3_nt: TGTGCCAGCAGTCAAAGACAGGGGGCGCCCCCACTTTACACCTTC
cdr3_aa: CASSQRQGAPPLYTF

clone_size: -
j_call: TRBJ2-7
d_call: TRBD1
v_call: TRBV29-1
cdr3_nt: TGCAGCGCCGGACAGGGATCCCCCTTGCGCTACGAGCAGTACTTC
cdr3_aa: CSAGQGSPLRYEQYF

clone_size: -
j_call: TRBJ2-5
d_call: -
v_call: TRBV2
cdr3_nt: TGTGCCAGCAGTGGTCTCAGGGAAGTGGAGACCCAGTACTTC
cdr3_aa: CASSGLREVETQYF

clone_size: -
j_call: TRBJ2-2
d_call: -
v_call: TRBV5-6
cdr3_nt: TGTGCCAGCAGCTTGGCTGGACAGACCGGGGAGCTGTTTTTT
cdr3_aa: CASSLAGQTGELFF

clone_size: -
j_call: TRBJ1-6
d_call: TRBD1
v_call: TRBV6-1
cdr3_nt: TGTGCCAGCAGTCCCGGGACAGGGGAGGGACCCCTCCACTTT
cdr3_aa: CASSPGTGEGPLHF

clone_size: -
j_call: TRBJ1-4
d_call: TRBD1
v_call: TRBV5-6
cdr3_nt: TGTGCCAGCAGCCAAGGACAGGGAGGGAATGAAAAACTGTTTTTT
cdr3_aa: CASSQGQGGNEKLFF

clone_size: few
j_call: TRBJ2-2
d_call: TRBD1
v_call: TRBV7-8
cdr3_nt: TGTGCCAGCAGCACTGGGACAGGGGGCACCGGGGAGCTGTTTTTT
cdr3_aa: CASSTGTGGTGELFF

clone_size: -
j_call: TRBJ2-7
d_call: -
v_call: TRBV27
cdr3_nt: TGTGCCAGCAGTTTACCCAAAACAGGAGCCGAGCAGTACTTC
cdr3_aa: CASSLPKTGAEQYF

clone_size: -
j_call: TRBJ2-7
d_call: TRBD1
v_call: TRBV18
cdr3_nt: TGTGCCAGCTCAATACAGGGGGACGAGCAGTACTTC
cdr3_aa: CASSIQGDEQYF

clone_size: -
j_call: TRBJ2-6
d_call: TRBD1
v_call: TRBV14
cdr3_nt: TGTGCCAGCAGCCAAGATCGTGGACAGGGATTCTCTGGGGCCAACGTCCTGACTTTC
cdr3_aa: CASSQDRGQGFSGANVLTF

clone_size: -
j_call: TRBJ2-6
d_call: -
v_call: TRBV11-1
cdr3_nt: TGTGCCAGCAGCCCAGGGGTCTCTGGGGCCAACGTCCTGACTTTC
cdr3_aa: CASSPGVSGANVLTF

clone_size: -
j_call: TRBJ2-7
d_call: -
v_call: TRBV29-1
cdr3_nt: TGCAGCGTTGGGTTGCTTAGCTCCTACGAGCAGTACTTC
cdr3_aa: CSVGLLSSYEQYF

clone_size: -
j_call: TRBJ2-5
d_call: TRBD2
v_call: TRBV5-1
cdr3_nt: TGCGCCAGCAGCCGTGGGACAGCTAATTACCCTAGCGGGGAGGAGACCCAGTACTTC
cdr3_aa: CASSRGTANYPSGEETQYF

clone_size: -
j_call: TRBJ2-2
d_call: TRBD2
v_call: TRBV9
cdr3_nt: TGTGCCAGCAGCCGATACCGGGACTACGAAAGCACCGGGGAGCTGTTTTTT
cdr3_aa: CASSRYRDYESTGELFF

clone_size: -
j_call: TRBJ1-4
d_call: TRBD1
v_call: TRBV4-1
cdr3_nt: TGCGCCAGCAGCCAAGATCTCACAGGGGGGTTGATTAATGAAAAACTGTTTTTT
cdr3_aa: CASSQDLTGGLINEKLFF

clone_size: -
j_call: TRBJ2-1
d_call: TRBD2
v_call: TRBV4-1
cdr3_nt: TGCGCCAGCAGAATTCTAGCGGGGGGGCCTGGTGAGCAGTTCTTC
cdr3_aa: CASRILAGGPGEQFF